The TCR beta chain described here comes from a study of metastatic and nonmetastatic thyroid tumors. Whole-study findings and limits: Reports indicated that malignant thyroid tumors showed significantly higher TCR beta diversity than benign nodules did, in blood and tumor.

Concerning this clone itself: Its antigen is still unknown. The junction shows a germline mismatch at one end, possibly a read error.

Methods used by the authors: For papillary thyroid cancer, a distant-metastasis classifier was constructed from CDR3 differences observed across clinicopathological groups. Via MiXCR, TCRdb re-called the PCR reads. TCRdb, not the authors, supplied the V and J calls. The sample has about 33,000 clones, approximately 17% seen once. Treatment of any kind had been given to no patient before thyroid surgery. Germline values: CDR1 SGHRS, CDR2 YFSETQ. The CDR3 length is 14 residues. This chain links TRBV5-1 with TRBJ1-1; no clear D gene. This receptor was obtained from a female donor with papillary thyroid cancer or a benign thyroid nodule (not recorded which). Some clones in this sample may be carry-over from other donors' samples. Sequences were obtained from blood. This CDR3 is CASSLFSPNTEALF. As DNA, the CDR3 is TGCGCCAGCAGCTTGTTCAGCCCGAACACTGAAGCTCTCTTT.